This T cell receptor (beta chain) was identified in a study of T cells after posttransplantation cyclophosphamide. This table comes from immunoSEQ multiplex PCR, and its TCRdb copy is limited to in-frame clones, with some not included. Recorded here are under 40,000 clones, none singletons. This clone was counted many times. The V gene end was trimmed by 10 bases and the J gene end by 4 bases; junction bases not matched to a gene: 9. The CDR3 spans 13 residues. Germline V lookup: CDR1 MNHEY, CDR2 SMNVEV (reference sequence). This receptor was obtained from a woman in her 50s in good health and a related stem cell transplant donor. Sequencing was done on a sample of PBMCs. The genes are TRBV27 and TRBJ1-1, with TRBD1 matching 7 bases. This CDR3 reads CATRGRGLTEAFF. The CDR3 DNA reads TGTGCCACTAGGGGGCGCGGGCTCACTGAAGCTTTCTTT.